Presented here are 30 T cell receptor beta chains from one specimen sequenced in a study of T cell changes during pregnancy in multiple sclerosis. Clones were read by immunoSEQ multiplex PCR, and TCRdb kept only the in-frame ones, dropping some. The sample carries 100,000 to 140,000 clones, about nine tenths recorded once. Sample: peripheral blood, taken in the third trimester of pregnancy. Source of these receptors: a female donor in good health, enrolled as a control in a pregnancy study.

The J gene is TRBJ2-7, the V gene TRBV13; 8 positions agree with TRBD1. This CDR3 is built from 17 residues. The germline gives CDR1 PRHDT, CDR2 FYEKMQ (reference sequence). The trim removed 2 bases at V and 2 bases at J, leaving 11 bases unmatched. CDR3: CASSLPGGDEGTYEQYF. In DNA form, the CDR3 reads TGTGCCAGCAGCTTACCAGGGGGCGATGAGGGGACCTACGAGCAGTACTTC.

The table lists this clone with a few counts. This rearrangement joins TRBV7-2 to TRBJ1-1, with 12 nucleotides matching TRBD1. The germline V gene encodes CDR1 SGHTA and CDR2 FQGNSA. V lost 5 bases and J lost 4; bases outside the gene matches: 5. CDR3 size: 15 residues. The CDR3 region has the DNA TGTGCCAGCAGCGAGGGGACAGGGGGCCGCACTGAAGCTTTCTTT. It translates to CASSEGTGGRTEAFF.

V and J are TRBV7-2 and TRBJ2-1; 8 bases line up with TRBD2. CDR3 length equals 17 residues. From germline, CDR1 is SGHTA and CDR2 FQGNSA. V trimming: 4 bases; J trimming: 0 bases; junction bases outside the gene matches: 8. The CDR3 DNA sequence: TGTGCCAGCAGCTCCCGGTTAGCGGGGCTCTCCTACAATGAGCAGTTCTTC. It specifies CASSSRLAGLSYNEQFF.

CDR3 DNA: TGTGCCAGCAGCCCGGATCTCGGGGGGGGCTCCTACAATGAGCAGTTCTTC. It encodes CASSPDLGGGSYNEQFF. The chain joins TRBV5-4 to TRBJ2-1; 8 nucleotides align to TRBD2. Germline V lookup: CDR1 SGHNT, CDR2 YYREEE (reference sequence). Unmatched junction bases numbered 9, after V lost 4 bases and J lost 0 bases. The CDR3 consists of 17 residues.

A word on this clone: This sample also contains other DNA sequences that code for the same CDR3. The chain has TRBV4-3 and TRBJ1-1; D unclear. V was clipped by 0 bases and J by 1 base, with 6 bases between them. CDR3 length: 14 residues. Germline loops: CDR1 LGHNA, CDR2 YSLEER. CDR3 nucleotide sequence: TGCGCCAGCAGCCAAGATCGAGGGAACACTGAAGCTTTCTTT. Protein product: CASSQDRGNTEAFF.

This clone was seen once. This chain connects TRBV14 to TRBJ2-7, with D perhaps TRBD1 (6 bases). Germline CDR1 is SGHDN and CDR2 is FVKESK. The CDR3 runs 16 residues. Trimming removed 4 bases at V and 1 base at J, with 17 bases between. The CDR3 region has the DNA TGTGCCAGCAGCCGTTCCCAGGGACACCTTTCCTACGAGCAGTACTTC. This translates into CASSRSQGHLSYEQYF.

J is TRBJ2-7 and V is TRBV11-2; 8 bases are a match to TRBD1. V shed 6 bases and J 2 bases; nucleotides not matched to a gene: 6. Germline CDR1 reads SGHAT; CDR2 reads FQNNGV. The CDR3 totals 14 residues. This chain's CDR3 is CASRFGQGTYEQYF. Written as DNA, the CDR3 is TGTGCCAGCAGGTTTGGACAGGGCACCTACGAGCAGTACTTC.

J is TRBJ1-5 and V is TRBV5-1, with 7 bases that match TRBD1. This CDR3 has 14 amino acids. Trimming took 0 bases from V and 5 from J; bases not matched to a gene: 2. Germline V gives CDR1 SGHRS, CDR2 YFSETQ. The CDR3 nucleotides are TGCGCCAGCAGCTTGGACAGGGGCGATCAGCCCCAGCATTTT. Its translation is CASSLDRGDQPQHF.

The rearrangement joins TRBV13 to TRBJ2-5; D is uncertain. Per germline, CDR1 PRHDT and CDR2 FYEKMQ (reference sequence). This CDR3 spans 16 amino acids. The V end lost 0 bases, the J end lost 1 base, and 12 bases lay between the germline ends. CDR3 coding DNA: TGTGCCAGCAGCTTAGGCCTGGGCAAATTCCAAGAGACCCAGTACTTC. It specifies CASSLGLGKFQETQYF.

The chain is built from TRBV11-2 and TRBJ2-7; TRBD1 aligns across 9 bases. The V gene's germline CDR1 is SGHAT and CDR2 FQNNGV. V was clipped by 4 bases and J by 3 bases; unmatched bases: 7. The length of the CDR3 is 15 residues. CDR3 loop: CASSWETDRGYEQYF. The CDR3 DNA reads TGTGCCAGCAGCTGGGAAACGGACAGGGGCTACGAGCAGTACTTC.

This chain joins TRBV19 and TRBJ1-1; D remains unclear. The CDR3 extends over 14 amino acids. Trimming pared 7 bases from V and 5 bases from J, leaving 17 bases between. Germline V lookup: CDR1 LNHDA, CDR2 SQIVND (reference sequence). The CDR3 DNA is TGTGCCAGTATGCCGCCACGGGGTAGGACTGAAGCTTTCTTT. Translation: CASMPPRGRTEAFF.

The chain employs TRBV5-1 and TRBJ2-5; 13 bases line up with TRBD2. V shed 4 bases and J 1 base; nucleotides not matched to a gene: 10. The germline CDR1 and CDR2 sequences are SGHRS and YFSETQ. The CDR3 runs 18 residues. The chain's CDR3 is CASSPGTSGVPFQETQYF. The CDR3 coding sequence is TGCGCCAGCAGCCCGGGGACTAGCGGGGTCCCTTTCCAAGAGACCCAGTACTTC.

For the CDR3, the DNA is TGTGCCAGCGGAGACGGACAGGGTTGGAAACTGTTTTTT. It translates to CASGDGQGWKLFF. The chain is built from TRBV27 and TRBJ1-4, with TRBD1 identical over 8 bases. Germline CDR1 is MNHEY and CDR2 is SMNVEV (reference sequence). With V trimmed by 8 bases and J by 11 bases, 10 bases remained unmatched. The CDR3 runs 13 residues.

Written as DNA, the CDR3 is TGTGCCACCAGCAGAGTCGGGGATTCGGGCTACACCTTC. Translation: CATSRVGDSGYTF. The chain joins TRBV15 to TRBJ1-2; D is unclear. The germline V gene encodes CDR1 LNHNV and CDR2 YYDKDF (reference sequence). The CDR3 has 13 residues. V was shortened by 1 base and J by 8 bases, with 11 bases between the two germline ends.

This clone was observed a few times. J is TRBJ1-2 and V is TRBV4-2; no clear D. Germline CDR1 and CDR2: LGHNA and YNFKEQ. V gave up 0 bases and J gave up 2 bases, with 7 bases separating them. The CDR3 spans 14 residues. CDR3: CASSQDAGNYGYTF. The CDR3 DNA is TGTGCCAGCAGCCAAGATGCAGGAAACTATGGCTACACCTTC.

The rearrangement joins TRBV7-2 to TRBJ2-1; 11 nucleotides match TRBD2. This CDR3 has 15 amino acids. Germline V gives CDR1 SGHTA, CDR2 FQGNSA. The V segment lost 5 bases and the J segment 3 bases; nucleotides outside the gene matches: 3. As DNA, the CDR3 is TGTGCCAGCAGCACAACTAGCGGGGGCTACAATGAGCAGTTCTTC. It translates to CASSTTSGGYNEQFF.

In DNA, the CDR3 is TGTGCCTGGAGTACATACTCCTACGAGCAGTACTTC. This translates into CAWSTYSYEQYF. The chain recombines TRBV30 with TRBJ2-7; D is unclear. Germline loops: CDR1 GTSNPN, CDR2 SVGIG (reference sequence). CDR3 length: 12 amino acids. V lost 2 bases, J lost 0 bases, and 5 bases lay in between.

V is TRBV2 and J is TRBJ1-1; maybe TRBD1 (5 bases). The CDR3 runs to 14 residues. Germline V gene data show CDR1 as SNHLY and CDR2 as FYNNEI. V lost 4 bases to trimming and J lost 3 bases, with 12 bases between them. The CDR3 bases are TGTGCCAGCAGTGTGACGGGGGTACACACTGAAGCTTTCTTT. Its protein is CASSVTGVHTEAFF.

The V call is TRBV4-2, the J call TRBJ2-2, with 8 bases lining up with TRBD2. The CDR3 has 18 amino acids. Looked up from germline, CDR1 is LGHNA and CDR2 is YNFKEQ. V shed 1 base and J 6 bases; nucleotides not matched to a gene: 13. In DNA form, the CDR3 reads TGTGCCAGCAGCCAAGCCCTAACCGGGGGGGGTAACCCCGGGGAGCTGTTTTTT. It specifies CASSQALTGGGNPGELFF.

The chain joins TRBV5-1 to TRBJ1-3, with D possibly being TRBD1 (5 bases). CDR1 is SGHRS, CDR2 YFSETQ, per germline. With 4 bases removed from V and 1 base from J, the gap between germline ends came to 15 bases. The CDR3 length is 16 residues. The CDR3 coding sequence is TGCGCCAGCAGCCCCATTACGCAGGGATCTGGAAACACCATATATTTT. Translation gives CASSPITQGSGNTIYF. Complete variable domain (other parts from reference TRBV5-1 and TRBJ1-3): KAGVTQTPRYLIKTRGQQVTLSCSPISGHRSVSWYQQTPGQGLQFLFEYFSETQRNKGNFPGRFSGRQFSNSRSEMNVSTLELGDSALYLCASSPITQGSGNTIYFGEGSWLTVV.

V and J are TRBV30 and TRBJ2-3; 10 nucleotides align to TRBD2. V lost 0 bases, J lost 1 base, and 7 bases stayed unmatched. The CDR3 loop spans 17 amino acids. Germline-derived CDR1 and CDR2 are GTSNPN and SVGIG (reference sequence). CDR3 amino acids: CAWSVHRTSGGTDTQYF. The CDR3 DNA reads as TGTGCCTGGAGTGTACATCGAACTAGCGGGGGCACAGATACGCAGTATTTT.

This sequence joins TRBV2 and TRBJ2-7, with D possibly TRBD1 on 6 matching bases. Germline lookup yields CDR1 SNHLY and CDR2 FYNNEI. Trimming pared 7 bases from V and 6 bases from J, leaving 25 bases between. This CDR3 contains 16 residues. The CDR3 is CASTLHRGFLALEQYF. The CDR3 DNA is TGTGCCAGCACCCTCCATAGGGGGTTCTTAGCCCTCGAGCAGTACTTC.

The gene calls are TRBV6-1 and TRBJ2-5; D gene unclear. V was cut by 0 bases and J by 7 bases, with 9 bases left in between. Germline CDR1 MNHNS, CDR2 SASEGT. The CDR3 has 13 amino acids. For the CDR3, the DNA is TGTGCCAGCAGTGAAGCCCCGCTAGGGACCCAGTACTTC. Translation gives CASSEAPLGTQYF.

The rearrangement uses TRBV4-3 and TRBJ1-6; unclear D gene. V gave up 0 bases and J gave up 7 bases, with 7 bases separating them. CDR1 is LGHNA, CDR2 YSLEER, per germline. CDR3 size: 14 residues. The CDR3 is CASSQESENSPLHF. CDR3 nucleotides: TGCGCCAGCAGCCAAGAATCGGAGAATTCACCCCTCCACTTT.

The genes are TRBV7-2 and TRBJ1-1, with TRBD1 as a possible D gene (6 bases). This CDR3 is built from 15 residues. Germline lookup yields CDR1 SGHTA and CDR2 FQGNSA. V lost 6 bases and J 1 base, leaving 15 bases between the germline ends. The CDR3 spells CASRPTGTRNTEAFF. The CDR3, as DNA: TGTGCCAGCAGGCCCACCGGGACAAGGAACACTGAAGCTTTCTTT. Looking up the rest from reference TRBV7-2 and TRBJ1-1 gives the full variable domain: GAGVSQSPSNKVTEKGKDVELRCDPISGHTALYWYRQSLGQGLEFLIYFQGNSAPDKSGLPSDRFSAERTGGSVSTLTIQRTQQEDSAVYLCASRPTGTRNTEAFFGQGTRLTVV.

The chain is built from TRBV4-1 and TRBJ2-5, with 8 bases that match TRBD1. The V gene end was trimmed by 0 bases and the J gene end by 5 bases; junction bases not matched to a gene: 5. CDR3 length: 15 amino acids. Germline loops: CDR1 MGHRA, CDR2 YSYEKL. The CDR3, as DNA: TGCGCCAGCAGCCAAGATGTGACAGGGGCGGAGACCCAGTACTTC. Translation: CASSQDVTGAETQYF.

V and J are TRBV5-1 and TRBJ2-7; TRBD1 matches at 8 bases. Germline CDR1 SGHRS, CDR2 YFSETQ. The CDR3 spans 16 residues. The J segment lost 5 bases and the V segment lost 4 bases, leaving 14 bases of the junction unmatched. CDR3 sequence reads: CASSRELTGAGNEQYF. The CDR3 coding sequence is TGCGCCAGCAGCAGGGAATTGACAGGGGCGGGGAACGAGCAGTACTTC. Full variable domain (remainder filled in from reference TRBV5-1 and TRBJ2-7): KAGVTQTPRYLIKTRGQQVTLSCSPISGHRSVSWYQQTPGQGLQFLFEYFSETQRNKGNFPGRFSGRQFSNSRSEMNVSTLELGDSALYLCASSRELTGAGNEQYFGPGTRLTVT.

The genes are TRBV5-4 and TRBJ2-4; 11 bases agree with TRBD1. There are 16 residues in the CDR3. V gave up 4 bases and J gave up 7 bases; unmatched junction bases: 10. Germline V gives CDR1 SGHNT, CDR2 YYREEE (reference sequence). The CDR3 DNA is TGTGCCAGCAGCCGGGAGAGGGACAGGGGGGTCAACATTCAGTACTTC. Its translation is CASSRERDRGVNIQYF.

The J gene is TRBJ1-1, the V gene TRBV5-1; D uncertain. The V end was cut by 3 bases, the J end by 1 base, with 7 bases between. Germline-derived CDR1 and CDR2 are SGHRS and YFSETQ. This CDR3 is built from 13 residues. CDR3 amino acids: CASSSSGNTEAFF. The CDR3, as DNA: TGCGCCAGCAGCTCTTCCGGGAACACTGAAGCTTTCTTT.

This chain connects TRBV18 to TRBJ1-5; D possibly corresponds to TRBD1 (5 bases). Germline lookup yields CDR1 KGHSH and CDR2 LQKENI. This CDR3 contains 15 residues. V was cut by 2 bases and J by 6 bases, with 14 bases left in between. CDR3 residues: CASSPTQDRAQPQHF. The CDR3 bases are TGTGCCAGCTCACCAACACAGGATCGGGCTCAGCCCCAGCATTTT.